This T cell receptor (beta chain) is drawn from a study of Ad26.COV2.S vaccination and SARS-CoV-2 variants. Per germline, CDR1 SGDLS and CDR2 YYNGEE. V dropped 2 bases and J dropped 1 base, with 9 bases sitting between them. The CDR3 loop spans 14 amino acids. Note on this clone: Antigen unknown.

General observations from the study: Substantial breadth was reported for post-vaccination spike-specific CD8+ and CD4+ T cells.

Generated by immunoSEQ multiplex PCR, the TCRdb table keeps only in-frame clones and is missing some. Of around 500,000 clones detected, 80% to 90% appear once; the ten largest clones hold 1.7%. Sample treatment: around 19 received Ad26.COV2.S at low or high dose, single or two shots; 5 received placebo; per-sample allocation not given. Following the first vaccine or placebo injection, samples were taken on day 63. The vaccine antigen was prefusion-stabilized Wuhan SARS-CoV-2 spike. The sequence was collected from a person between 18 and 65 years old who received the Ad26.COV2.S COVID-19 vaccine or a placebo. The chain carries TRBV9 and TRBJ2-5; weak D call: TRBD2 (5 bases). This material consisted of peripheral blood, taken in a trial of Ad26.COV2.S vaccine versus placebo. CDR3 nucleotides: TGTGCCAGCAGCGTTAGCGCGGGCCAAGAGACCCAGTACTTC. Translating it yields CASSVSAGQETQYF.